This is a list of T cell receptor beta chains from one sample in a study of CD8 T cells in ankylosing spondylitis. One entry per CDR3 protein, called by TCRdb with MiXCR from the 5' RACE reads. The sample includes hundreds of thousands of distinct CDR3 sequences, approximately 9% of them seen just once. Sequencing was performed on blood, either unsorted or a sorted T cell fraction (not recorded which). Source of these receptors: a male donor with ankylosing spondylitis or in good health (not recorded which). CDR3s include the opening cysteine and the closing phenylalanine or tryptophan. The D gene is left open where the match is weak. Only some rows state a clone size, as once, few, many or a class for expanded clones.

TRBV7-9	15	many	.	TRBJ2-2	CASPPRGTNTGELFF	TGTGCCAGCCCCCCGAGGGGGACGAACACCGGGGAGCTGTTTTTT
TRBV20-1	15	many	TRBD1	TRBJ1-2	CSATSPGQGAHGYTF	TGCAGTGCCACGTCGCCCGGACAGGGGGCACATGGCTACACCTTC
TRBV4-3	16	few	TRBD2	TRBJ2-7	CASSQDGRTSGYEQYF	TGCGCCAGCAGCCAAGACGGCCGGACTAGCGGGTACGAGCAGTACTTC
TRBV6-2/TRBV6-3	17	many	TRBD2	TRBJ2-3	CASSPMKVAGASDTQYF	TGTGCCAGCAGTCCAATGAAGGTAGCGGGGGCTTCTGATACGCAGTATTTT
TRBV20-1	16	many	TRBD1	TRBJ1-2	CSATKIRTGSNYGYTF	TGCAGTGCCACGAAGATAAGGACAGGGTCTAACTATGGCTACACCTTC
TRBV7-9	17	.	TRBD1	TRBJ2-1	CASTPTGGIFLYNEQFF	TGTGCCAGCACCCCGACAGGGGGTATATTTTTATACAATGAGCAGTTCTTC
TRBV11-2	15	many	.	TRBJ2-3	CASSSDWARTDTQYF	TGTGCCAGCAGCTCGGACTGGGCTCGCACAGATACGCAGTATTTT
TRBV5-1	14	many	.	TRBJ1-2	CASTHGREKYGYTF	TGCGCCAGCACCCATGGACGGGAAAAATATGGCTACACCTTC
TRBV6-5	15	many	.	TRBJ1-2	CASSYRSRANYGYTF	TGTGCCAGCAGTTACCGCAGCCGAGCTAACTATGGCTACACCTTC
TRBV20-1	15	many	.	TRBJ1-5	CSASPIERGNQPQHF	TGCAGTGCTAGCCCGATTGAGAGGGGTAATCAGCCCCAGCATTTT
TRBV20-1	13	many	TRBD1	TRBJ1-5	CSARGQGPQPQHF	TGCAGTGCTAGAGGACAGGGTCCTCAGCCCCAGCATTTT
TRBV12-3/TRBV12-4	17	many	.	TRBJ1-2	CASSSSNRGRNFYGYTF	TGTGCCAGCAGTTCAAGTAACCGGGGCCGGAACTTCTATGGCTACACCTTC
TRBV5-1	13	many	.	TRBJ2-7	CASSLGPNNEQYF	TGCGCCAGCAGCTTGGGACCGAACAACGAGCAGTACTTC
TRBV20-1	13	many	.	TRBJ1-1	CSAIVGELEVAFF	TGCAGTGCTATCGTGGGGGAGCTGGAGGTGGCTTTCTTT
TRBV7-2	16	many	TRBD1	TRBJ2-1	CASSFLSGTGGGEQFF	TGTGCCAGCAGCTTTCTCTCCGGGACAGGGGGGGGTGAGCAGTTCTTC
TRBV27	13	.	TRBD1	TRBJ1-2	CASSHRTGGGYTF	TGTGCCAGCAGTCACCGGACAGGGGGCGGCTACACCTTC
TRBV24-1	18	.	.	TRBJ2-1	CATSDSGFAPSPYNEQFF	TGTGCCACCAGTGATTCAGGGTTTGCCCCGAGCCCCTACAATGAGCAGTTCTTC
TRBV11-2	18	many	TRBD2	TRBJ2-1	CASSLVSGTSGRDREQFF	TGTGCCAGCAGCTTAGTATCCGGGACTAGCGGGAGAGATAGGGAGCAGTTCTTC
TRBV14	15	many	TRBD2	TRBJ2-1	CASSQLGLAGVEQFF	TGTGCCAGCAGCCAACTGGGACTAGCGGGAGTTGAGCAGTTCTTC
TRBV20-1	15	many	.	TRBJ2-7	CSAPPRGALAYEQYF	TGCAGTGCTCCGCCACGGGGGGCGTTAGCCTACGAGCAGTACTTC
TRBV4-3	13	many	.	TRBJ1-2	CASSPRRSGGYTF	TGCGCCAGCAGCCCCAGGAGGTCCGGGGGCTACACCTTC
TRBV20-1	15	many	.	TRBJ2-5	CSANSGKGVQETQYF	TGCAGTGCTAACTCAGGGAAGGGGGTCCAAGAGACCCAGTACTTC
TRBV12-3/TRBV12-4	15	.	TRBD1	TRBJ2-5	CASSQDRGREKTQYF	TGTGCCAGCAGCCAGGACAGGGGGAGAGAAAAGACCCAGTACTTC
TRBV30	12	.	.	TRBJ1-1	CAWGRGHTEAFF	TGTGCCTGGGGTCGGGGACACACTGAAGCTTTCTTT
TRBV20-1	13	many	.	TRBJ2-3	CSAPGSGFDTQYF	TGCAGTGCTCCAGGAAGCGGTTTCGATACGCAGTATTTT
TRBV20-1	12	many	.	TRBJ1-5	CSAGRERQPQHF	TGCAGTGCCGGTAGGGAGCGTCAGCCCCAGCATTTT
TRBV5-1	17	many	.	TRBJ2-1	CASSTLSGPGSYNEQFF	TGCGCCAGCAGCACGCTCAGCGGGCCGGGCTCCTACAATGAGCAGTTCTTC
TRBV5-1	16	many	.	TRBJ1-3	CASSLVGANSGNTIYF	TGCGCCAGCAGCTTGGTAGGGGCCAACTCTGGAAACACCATATATTTT
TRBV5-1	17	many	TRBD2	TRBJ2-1	CASSLGGGGRTYNEQFF	TGCGCCAGCAGCTTGGGGGGTGGCGGGAGAACCTACAATGAGCAGTTCTTC
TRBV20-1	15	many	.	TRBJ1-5	CSASQQVGSNQPQHF	TGCAGTGCTAGTCAACAGGTGGGGAGCAATCAGCCCCAGCATTTT
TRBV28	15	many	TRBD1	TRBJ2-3	CASSSGQGNTDTQYF	TGTGCCAGCAGTTCGGGACAGGGGAACACAGATACGCAGTATTTT
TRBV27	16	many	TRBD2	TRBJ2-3	CASSTSAGELADTQYF	TGTGCCAGCAGTACCTCAGCGGGGGAGTTAGCAGATACGCAGTATTTT
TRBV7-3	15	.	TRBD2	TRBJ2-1	CASSRSGGGNNEQFF	TGTGCCAGTTCCAGAAGCGGGGGGGGAAACAATGAGCAGTTCTTC
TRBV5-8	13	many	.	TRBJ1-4	CASSSRAGGRGFF	TGTGCCAGCAGCTCACGCGCTGGGGGCAGGGGGTTTTTT
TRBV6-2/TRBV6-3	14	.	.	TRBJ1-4	CASSYSTEDEKLFF	TGTGCCAGCAGTTACTCGACAGAGGATGAAAAACTGTTTTTT
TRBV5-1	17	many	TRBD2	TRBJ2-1	CASSLRIAGTTHNEQFF	TGCGCCAGCAGCTTGAGAATAGCCGGGACTACTCACAATGAGCAGTTCTTC
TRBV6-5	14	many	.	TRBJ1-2	CASSYSRQDYGYTF	TGTGCCAGCAGTTACTCAAGGCAGGATTATGGCTACACCTTC
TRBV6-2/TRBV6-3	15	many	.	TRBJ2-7	CASSPDEGGSYEQYF	TGTGCCAGCAGCCCCGACGAGGGGGGCTCCTACGAGCAGTACTTC
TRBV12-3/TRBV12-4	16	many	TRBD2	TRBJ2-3	CASSLASGGVRDTQYF	TGTGCCAGCAGTTTAGCAAGCGGGGGTGTTAGAGATACGCAGTATTTT
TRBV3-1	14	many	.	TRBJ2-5	CASSQSGHMETQYF	TGTGCCAGCAGCCAATCAGGACATATGGAGACCCAGTACTTC
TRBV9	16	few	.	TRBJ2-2	CASSVVGHTNTGELFF	TGTGCCAGCAGCGTAGTCGGACATACGAACACCGGGGAGCTGTTTTTT
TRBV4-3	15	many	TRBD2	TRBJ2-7	CASSQDVAGGLEQYF	TGCGCCAGCAGCCAAGATGTAGCGGGAGGTCTCGAGCAGTACTTC
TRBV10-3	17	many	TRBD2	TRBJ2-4	CAISSGLAGGTKNIQYF	TGTGCCATCTCCTCGGGACTAGCGGGAGGGACCAAAAACATTCAGTACTTC
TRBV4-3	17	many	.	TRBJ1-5	CASSQDRGGKNDQPQHF	TGCGCCAGCAGCCAAGATAGAGGGGGGAAGAATGATCAGCCCCAGCATTTT
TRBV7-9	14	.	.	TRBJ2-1	CASSLDIVGNEQFF	TGTGCCAGCAGCCTCGACATCGTAGGGAATGAGCAGTTCTTC
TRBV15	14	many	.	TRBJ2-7	CATSRDDRSYEQYF	TGTGCCACCAGCAGAGACGACCGCTCCTACGAGCAGTACTTC
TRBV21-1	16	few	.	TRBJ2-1	CASSTLAGEGRNEQFF	TGTGCCAGCAGCACCCTAGCGGGAGAAGGGAGGAATGAGCAGTTCTTC
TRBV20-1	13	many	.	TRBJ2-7	CSARRRGVYEQYF	TGCAGTGCTAGAAGGCGAGGAGTCTACGAGCAGTACTTC
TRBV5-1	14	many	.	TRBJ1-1	CASSLDVQSLEAFF	TGCGCCAGCAGCTTGGATGTGCAGAGCCTTGAAGCTTTCTTT
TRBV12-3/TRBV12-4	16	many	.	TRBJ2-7	CASSLLLGSVSYEQYF	TGTGCCAGCAGTTTACTCCTGGGGTCCGTCTCCTACGAGCAGTACTTC
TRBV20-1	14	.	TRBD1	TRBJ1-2	CSARGDSRIYGYTF	TGCAGTGCTAGGGGGGACAGCCGAATCTATGGCTACACCTTC
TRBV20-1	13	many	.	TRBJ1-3	CSAPRQFGNTIYF	TGCAGTGCCCCTCGACAGTTTGGAAACACCATATATTTT
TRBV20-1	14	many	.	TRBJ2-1	CSLRVVSSYNEQFF	TGCAGTTTAAGAGTCGTGTCCTCCTACAATGAGCAGTTCTTC